The clone carrying this TCR beta chain was counted only a few times. Its antigen remains unidentified. Use of 60 Vbeta and 13 Jbeta primers characterized the PCR. The table came from immunoSEQ multiplex PCR; TCRdb's copy has only in-frame clones and leaves some out. This table has 95,000 to 150,000 clones, about 16% appearing once. This sample was taken from a study of cytomegalovirus exposure and HLA in healthy donors. Notes on the study in general: It was reported that the classifier diagnosed cytomegalovirus status with high specificity and sensitivity in both the original and validation cohorts. Relative to the 666-donor mean, N-insertions were reportedly fewer in an Asian-associated ancestry cluster in a later analysis.

V shed 3 bases and J shed 2 bases, with 3 bases lying between them. Germline V gives CDR1 DFQATT, CDR2 SNEGSKA (reference sequence). This CDR3 is 11 amino acids long. The chain is built from TRBV20-1 and TRBJ2-3, with D unresolved. The clonotype comes from a woman aged 18-29 years in good health and CMV-seronegative. Sequencing was done on a sample of PBMCs. The CDR3: CSASHTDTQYF. CDR3 sequence (DNA): TGCAGTGCTAGTCACACAGATACGCAGTATTTT.